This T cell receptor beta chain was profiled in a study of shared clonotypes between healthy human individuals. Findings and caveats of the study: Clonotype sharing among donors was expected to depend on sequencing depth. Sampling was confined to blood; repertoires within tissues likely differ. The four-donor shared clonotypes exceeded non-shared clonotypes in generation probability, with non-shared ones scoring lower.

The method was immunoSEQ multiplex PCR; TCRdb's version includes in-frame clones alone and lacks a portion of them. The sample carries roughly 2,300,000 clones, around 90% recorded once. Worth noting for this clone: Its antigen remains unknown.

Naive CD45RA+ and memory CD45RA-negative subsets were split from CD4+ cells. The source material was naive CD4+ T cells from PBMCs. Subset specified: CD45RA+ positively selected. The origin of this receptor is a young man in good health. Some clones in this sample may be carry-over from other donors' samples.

CDR3 nucleotides: TGTGCCAGCAGTGCTACAGGGGACTATCAGCCCCAGCATTTT. Translating gives CASSATGDYQPQHF. V and J are TRBV2 and TRBJ1-5, with TRBD1 matching 7 bases. Per germline, CDR1 SNHLY and CDR2 FYNNEI. The CDR3 loop spans 14 amino acids. V trimming: 4 bases; J trimming: 5 bases; junction bases outside the gene matches: 5.